This is a list of T cell receptor beta chains from one sample in a study of shared clonotypes between healthy human individuals. TCRdb's copy holds only in-frame clones and misses some; the assay was immunoSEQ multiplex PCR. The sample holds 780,000 or so clones, 55% to 80% seen once. Sequenced input: memory CD4+ T cells sorted from blood. The receptor source for this set is a woman aged 25 to 45 in good health. CDR3s include the opening cysteine and the closing phenylalanine or tryptophan. D genes are given only for firm matches. Clone size is given for some rows only: seen once, a few or many times, or a class if the clone is expanded.

clone_size,d_call,v_call,j_call,cdr3_nt,cdr3_aa
-,-,TRBV7-8,TRBJ2-4,TGTGCCAGCAGCCACGACAGTTTCCCAAACATTCAGTACTTC,CASSHDSFPNIQYF
-,-,TRBV6-1,TRBJ2-1,TGTGCCAGCAGGGTGGCAGGGTGGGGGAATGAGCAGTTCTTC,CASRVAGWGNEQFF
-,-,TRBV15,TRBJ2-3,TGTGCCACCAGCAGAGATCTCTTCAGCACAGATACGCAGTATTTT,CATSRDLFSTDTQYF
-,TRBD2,TRBV9,TRBJ2-1,TGTGCCAGCAGCGTAGGCAGCGGGAGTCACAATGAGCAGTTCTTC,CASSVGSGSHNEQFF
-,-,TRBV28,TRBJ2-7,TGTGCCAGCAGGGGACGCTCCTACGAGCAGTACTTC,CASRGRSYEQYF
-,-,TRBV30,TRBJ2-7,TGTGCCTCACTGTGGGGCTCCTACGAGCAGTACTTC,CASLWGSYEQYF
once,-,TRBV5-1,TRBJ1-4,TGCGCCAGCAGCGCGGGGCGGGGGAGTGAAAAACTGTTTTTT,CASSAGRGSEKLFF
-,TRBD1,TRBV27,TRBJ1-1,TGTGCCAGCAGTCAGAGGGGGCTCGGGAACACTGAAGCTTTCTTT,CASSQRGLGNTEAFF
-,TRBD1,TRBV7-9,TRBJ1-1,TGTGCCAGCAGCCCCCGGACAGGGGGGGCCACTGAAGCTTTCTTT,CASSPRTGGATEAFF
-,TRBD1,TRBV5-1,TRBJ2-7,TGCGCCAGCAGCTTACCTTCCGGGACAGGGGGCGACGAGCAGTACTTC,CASSLPSGTGGDEQYF
-,TRBD2,TRBV11-2,TRBJ2-2,TGTGCCAGCAGCCCGATACTCCCTAGCGGAAAGAACACCGGGGAGCTGTTTTTT,CASSPILPSGKNTGELFF
many,-,TRBV6-5,TRBJ1-1,TGTGCCAGCAGCAATTACAAGAACACTGAAGCTTTCTTT,CASSNYKNTEAFF
-,-,TRBV5-6,TRBJ2-3,TGTGCCAGCAGCTTGTCGCGGAGGGGGTCCCGAACAGATACGCAGTATTTT,CASSLSRRGSRTDTQYF
-,-,TRBV15,TRBJ2-3,TGTGCCACCAGCAGAGAGTTGGGGGCAGATACGCAGTATTTT,CATSRELGADTQYF
-,TRBD1,TRBV28,TRBJ1-2,TGTGCCAGCAGGGGTACAGGGGGCCGTGGCTACACCTTC,CASRGTGGRGYTF
-,-,TRBV4-2,TRBJ2-3,TGTGCCAGCAGCCCCGGACCGGGAAGGGACACAGATACGCAGTATTTT,CASSPGPGRDTDTQYF
-,-,TRBV19,TRBJ2-1,TGTGCCACCTCAGGGCCGGGGTACAATGAGCAGTTCTTC,CATSGPGYNEQFF
-,-,TRBV19,TRBJ2-3,TGTGCCAGTAAGACTATGACAGATACGCAGTATTTT,CASKTMTDTQYF
-,TRBD1,TRBV28,TRBJ2-1,TGTGCCAGCAGTTTCGGGACAGTCAGTGAGCAGTTCTTC,CASSFGTVSEQFF
-,TRBD1,TRBV2,TRBJ2-7,TGTGCCACCATGGGACAGACATCCTACGAGCAGTACTTC,CATMGQTSYEQYF
once,TRBD1,TRBV19,TRBJ2-3,TGTGCCAGTAGAAACAGGGGCCTCAGCACAGATACGCAGTATTTT,CASRNRGLSTDTQYF
many,-,TRBV27,TRBJ2-7,TGTGCCAGCAGTCCTGGCCCCTCTTGGGGGACCTACGAGCAGTACTTC,CASSPGPSWGTYEQYF
many,-,TRBV7-3,TRBJ2-2,TGTGCCAGCAGCTCGCGGGACTCCGGGGAGCTGTTTTTT,CASSSRDSGELFF
-,-,TRBV6-1,TRBJ1-5,TGTGCCAGCGTACGGGAGGTTAGATCCCAGCCCCAGCATTTT,CASVREVRSQPQHF
once,TRBD1,TRBV19,TRBJ1-1,TGTGCCAGTACACGGGACAGGGACTACACTGAAGCTTTCTTT,CASTRDRDYTEAFF
-,-,TRBV30,TRBJ1-6,TGTGCCTGGAGTGGAGTACATAATTCACCCCTCCACTTT,CAWSGVHNSPLHF
-,TRBD2,TRBV7-9,TRBJ2-7,TGTGCCAGCGAACTAGCGGGAGGGCCGGACTACGAGCAGTACTTC,CASELAGGPDYEQYF
once,-,TRBV27,TRBJ2-7,TGTGCCAGCAGTTCTCCGGGATACTCCTACGAGCAGTACTTC,CASSSPGYSYEQYF
-,TRBD1,TRBV28,TRBJ2-7,TGTGCCAGCAGTTCATACGGGACAGGGACCCACGAGCAGTACTTC,CASSSYGTGTHEQYF
once,-,TRBV4-1,TRBJ1-1,TGCGCCAGCAGCCAAGAGTCCATGAACACTGAAGCTTTCTTT,CASSQESMNTEAFF
-,-,TRBV6-1,TRBJ2-3,TGTGCCAGCACCGTCAGCACAGATACGCAGTATTTT,CASTVSTDTQYF
once,-,TRBV5-1,TRBJ1-2,TGCGCCAGCAGCTTGGATGGGGAGGTGGGCTATGGCTACACCTTC,CASSLDGEVGYGYTF
-,-,TRBV21-1,TRBJ1-3,TGTGCCAGCAGGCTGACGGCCTCTGGAAACACCATATATTTT,CASRLTASGNTIYF
-,TRBD2,TRBV11-3,TRBJ2-1,TGTGCCAGCAGCCTAACTAGCGGGAGTTGGAATGAGCAGTTCTTC,CASSLTSGSWNEQFF
-,-,TRBV7-2,TRBJ2-1,TGTGCCAGCAGCTATAGCGCCAAAGGGTACAATGAGCAGTTCTTC,CASSYSAKGYNEQFF
-,-,TRBV18,TRBJ2-1,TGTGCCAGCTCACCACCAGCGGATAACAATGAGCAGTTCTTC,CASSPPADNNEQFF
-,-,TRBV6-5,TRBJ2-7,TGTGCCAGCAGTTACCGGGGCGAGGGATCCTACGAGCAGTACTTC,CASSYRGEGSYEQYF
few,TRBD1,TRBV18,TRBJ1-2,TGTGCCAGCTCACCGACGACAGGGGGCTTAAAAGGGTATGGCTACACCTTC,CASSPTTGGLKGYGYTF
-,-,TRBV7-6,TRBJ2-3,TGTGCCAGCAGCCTTTTCAGCGACAGCACAGATACGCAGTATTTT,CASSLFSDSTDTQYF
-,TRBD1,TRBV5-1,TRBJ1-1,TGCGCCAGCAGCCAGGGGACAGTGAACACTGAAGCTTTCTTT,CASSQGTVNTEAFF
few,TRBD1,TRBV28,TRBJ1-2,TGTGCCAGCAGTTCCCTATTTGGGACAGGGGTGGACTATGGCTACACCTTC,CASSSLFGTGVDYGYTF
few,-,TRBV5-1,TRBJ1-4,TGCGCCAGCAGCTTGCTCCCGTCAGATGAAAAACTGTTTTTT,CASSLLPSDEKLFF
few,-,TRBV5-1,TRBJ1-2,TGCGCCAGCAGCCCCTCCGGGCAGAGCCACTATGGCTACACCTTC,CASSPSGQSHYGYTF
-,-,TRBV7-9,TRBJ1-1,TGTGCCAGCAGCTTAGAGATTGACACTGAAGCTTTCTTT,CASSLEIDTEAFF
-,-,TRBV28,TRBJ2-7,TGTGCCAGCAGTTTATTGGACCCGGGCAACACCTACGAGCAGTACTTC,CASSLLDPGNTYEQYF
few,-,TRBV7-8,TRBJ1-5,TGTGCCAGCAGCTTAGAACGCAGGGGCAATCAGCCCCAGCATTTT,CASSLERRGNQPQHF